Listed below are T cell receptor beta chains from one sample, sequenced in a study of blood T cell repertoires in COVID-19. TCRdb's copy holds only in-frame clones and misses some; the assay was immunoSEQ multiplex PCR. The sample has 25,000 to 35,000 clones, over 90% seen once. Sequenced input: peripheral blood. The receptor set was obtained from a human donor in a cohort sampled during active COVID-19. The CDR3 runs from the conserved cysteine through the conserved F or W. The order of the fields is J gene, V gene, CDR3 protein.

J gene: TRBJ2-3
V gene: TRBV7-9
CDR3 protein: CASSDPLLAGGTDTQYF

J gene: TRBJ1-3
V gene: TRBV28
CDR3 protein: CASRSPNPDSDSGNTIYF

J gene: TRBJ2-3
V gene: TRBV4-1
CDR3 protein: CASSQAGAGGDPDTQYF

J gene: TRBJ2-4
V gene: TRBV5-4
CDR3 protein: CASSAAGGRLDKNIQYF

J gene: TRBJ2-1
V gene: TRBV19
CDR3 protein: CASRPGTSVKEQFF

J gene: TRBJ2-7
V gene: TRBV7-8
CDR3 protein: CASRTPGQGYEQYF

J gene: TRBJ1-2
V gene: TRBV7-9
CDR3 protein: CASSLAGRGTDGYTF

J gene: TRBJ2-3
V gene: TRBV5-1
CDR3 protein: CASSRGTSGRTDTQYF

J gene: TRBJ1-4
V gene: TRBV15
CDR3 protein: CATSRDRTGGEKLFF

J gene: TRBJ1-5
V gene: TRBV5-6
CDR3 protein: CASSFGTVNQPQHF

J gene: TRBJ1-5
V gene: TRBV4-3
CDR3 protein: CASSQGTGFNQPQHF

J gene: TRBJ2-2
V gene: TRBV23-1
CDR3 protein: CASSQATGGEGTGELFF

J gene: TRBJ2-7
V gene: TRBV6-5
CDR3 protein: CASSYDGRKGEQYF

J gene: TRBJ1-4
V gene: TRBV18
CDR3 protein: CASSLGTPIATNEKLFF

J gene: TRBJ2-5
V gene: TRBV18
CDR3 protein: CASSLSSAPEDQYF

J gene: TRBJ2-5
V gene: TRBV5-6
CDR3 protein: CASSPDQWTGGEGQYF

J gene: TRBJ2-7
V gene: TRBV27
CDR3 protein: CASSIKRASYEQYF

J gene: TRBJ1-6
V gene: TRBV4-1
CDR3 protein: CASSQGTARTYNSPLHF

J gene: TRBJ1-4
V gene: TRBV28
CDR3 protein: CASTSGQGGKKLFF

J gene: TRBJ1-5
V gene: TRBV27
CDR3 protein: CASSLNGQPQHF

J gene: TRBJ2-2
V gene: TRBV6-4
CDR3 protein: CASSDSFRGLAGDGELFF

J gene: TRBJ2-5
V gene: TRBV19
CDR3 protein: CASSIGTEYQETQYF

J gene: TRBJ1-4
V gene: TRBV28
CDR3 protein: CASSTDRGGEKLFF

J gene: TRBJ2-2
V gene: TRBV6-4
CDR3 protein: CASSAKQDTGELFF

J gene: TRBJ2-1
V gene: TRBV6-2/TRBV6-3
CDR3 protein: CASSRAGGQANEQFF

J gene: TRBJ2-7
V gene: TRBV29-1
CDR3 protein: CSVVALDREAEQYF

J gene: TRBJ2-1
V gene: TRBV30
CDR3 protein: CAFGSRPSYNEQFF

J gene: TRBJ1-1
V gene: TRBV29-1
CDR3 protein: CSVYLGEAFF

J gene: TRBJ1-1
V gene: TRBV29-1
CDR3 protein: CSVERGYGTEAFF

J gene: TRBJ2-3
V gene: TRBV30
CDR3 protein: CACESGTDTQYF

J gene: TRBJ1-2
V gene: TRBV27
CDR3 protein: CASSPMAGYGYTF

J gene: TRBJ1-5
V gene: TRBV28
CDR3 protein: CASTLMGGNQPQHF

J gene: TRBJ2-7
V gene: TRBV7-2
CDR3 protein: CASSLTFGQGIYEQYF

J gene: TRBJ1-2
V gene: TRBV6-5
CDR3 protein: CASSPGDGYTF

J gene: TRBJ2-2
V gene: TRBV14
CDR3 protein: CASSGQYTGELFF

J gene: TRBJ2-7
V gene: TRBV7-2
CDR3 protein: CASSLRQAAAYEQYF

J gene: TRBJ2-4
V gene: TRBV4-3
CDR3 protein: CASSQESSPLRDIQYF

J gene: TRBJ2-5
V gene: TRBV5-4
CDR3 protein: CASTPNGIAGGVETQYF

J gene: TRBJ2-7
V gene: TRBV5-6
CDR3 protein: CASSALQGFHYF

J gene: TRBJ2-7
V gene: TRBV11-2
CDR3 protein: CASSLIPGRGGFYEQYF